This T cell receptor beta chain is drawn from a study of blood T cells in healthy people across ages. Concerning this clonotype: Its target is unknown.

Germline V gives CDR1 LNHNV, CDR2 YYDKDF (reference sequence). V lost 0 bases, J lost 5 bases, and 6 bases stayed unmatched. The CDR3 consists of 15 residues. Through a sample-barcoded 5' primer and a J-beta primer mix, a second PCR was run for roughly 6 to 11 cycles. The template-switch adaptor was a 5' adaptor with 12 random nucleotides. It tagged each cDNA molecule. TCRdb reprocessed the 5' RACE reads with MiXCR, giving one entry per CDR3 protein. The sample comprises roughly 800,000 distinct CDR3 sequences, under 40% of which are singletons, and under 15% rests with the top ten. General study points: Estimated diversity that came from one million T cells was considered an underestimate.

Specimen: blood. The clonotype was recovered from a young man in good health. The chain links TRBV15 to TRBJ2-5; TRBD2 agrees at 7 bases. The CDR3, as DNA: TGTGCCACCAGCAGAGATCCCGGGGGGTTGGAGACCCAGTACTTC. This gives the protein CATSRDPGGLETQYF.